These 25 T cell receptor beta chains share one sample of origin, sequenced in a study of cytomegalovirus exposure and HLA in healthy donors. Both 60 Vbeta primers and 13 Jbeta primers went into the PCR. The protocol was immunoSEQ multiplex PCR, while the TCRdb copy is restricted to in-frame clones and leaves out a portion. The table includes approximately 170,000 clones, roughly 83% detected once. Sequencing was done on a sample of PBMCs. All receptors derive from a woman aged 50 to 60 in good health and CMV-seronegative.

The chain has TRBV27 and TRBJ1-6; D unresolved. The V end was cut by 3 bases, the J end by 8 bases, with 5 bases between. Germline V lookup: CDR1 MNHEY, CDR2 SMNVEV (reference sequence). The CDR3 length is 12 residues. The CDR3 region is CASSFFDSPLHF. The DNA of the CDR3 is TGTGCCAGCAGTTTTTTCGATTCACCCCTCCACTTT.

The rearrangement links TRBV13 to TRBJ1-2, with D perhaps matching TRBD1 (5 bases). V lost 6 bases to trimming and J lost 2 bases, with 16 bases between them. CDR3 length equals 15 residues. Per the germline V gene, CDR1 is PRHDT and CDR2 is FYEKMQ (reference sequence). The CDR3 coding sequence is TGTGCCAGCAGGACCGGCTGGAGGGACAACTATGGCTACACCTTC. Its translation: CASRTGWRDNYGYTF.

This clone came up once. V is TRBV5-8 and J is TRBJ1-4; possibly TRBD1 for D (6 bases). Trimming removed 5 bases at V and 7 bases at J, with 18 bases between. The CDR3 has 15 residues. CDR1 and CDR2 (germline): SGHTS, YDEGEE. The DNA for the CDR3 is TGTGCCAGCAGTGGGGGACACTCTGACGGTGAAAAACTGTTTTTT. Protein product: CASSGGHSDGEKLFF.

This chain links TRBV7-2 with TRBJ2-3, with a possible D match to TRBD2 (5 bases). CDR1 is SGHTA, CDR2 FQGNSA, per germline. This CDR3 is built from 15 residues. Trimming took off 4 bases at V and 6 bases at J, with 17 bases between the two ends. The CDR3 bases are TGTGCCAGCAGCTCCGGCCGGAGCCGGGGTGATACGCAGTATTTT. It specifies CASSSGRSRGDTQYF.

The V and J genes are TRBV7-9 and TRBJ2-2; D possibly corresponds to TRBD2 (5 bases). The V gene's germline CDR1 is SEHNR and CDR2 FQNEAQ (reference sequence). The CDR3 loop spans 14 amino acids. The germline V and J ends were trimmed by 7 bases and 0 bases, with 9 bases remaining between them. The CDR3 loop reads CASTGGPNTGELFF. For the CDR3, the DNA is TGTGCCAGCACCGGCGGGCCGAACACCGGGGAGCTGTTTTTT.

The chain is built from TRBV10-1 and TRBJ1-5, with 9 bases identical to TRBD1. CDR3 length: 20 residues. Germline V lookup: CDR1 WNHNN, CDR2 SYGVQD (reference sequence). Trimming at V came to 6 bases and at J to 2 bases, leaving 20 bases not matched to a gene. The chain's CDR3 is CASRQGARIYLGVGNQPQHF. Here the CDR3 DNA reads TGCGCCAGCAGACAGGGGGCGCGGATATATTTGGGAGTGGGCAATCAGCCCCAGCATTTT.

This sequence joins TRBV9 and TRBJ1-2, with a tentative D call TRBD1 (6 bases). The CDR3 spans 15 residues. Per the germline V gene, CDR1 is SGDLS and CDR2 is YYNGEE. Trimming left V 0 bases short and J 1 base short, with 10 bases between. The CDR3 nucleotides read TGTGCCAGCAGCGTAGGTACAGGGCTTAACTATGGCTACACCTTC. This gives the protein CASSVGTGLNYGYTF.

This chain links TRBV7-9 with TRBJ1-2, with 7 bases matching TRBD1. Trimming at V came to 3 bases and at J to 3 bases, leaving 10 bases not matched to a gene. Germline CDR1 and CDR2: SEHNR and FQNEAQ (reference sequence). This CDR3 has 16 amino acids. In DNA form, the CDR3 reads TGTGCCAGCAGCTTGACCCGGACAGGAAAACACTATGGCTACACCTTC. This codes for CASSLTRTGKHYGYTF.

The gene calls are TRBV5-1 and TRBJ2-7, with D unclear. The CDR3 is made up of 14 amino acids. Trimming removed 1 base from V and 2 bases from J, with 10 bases in between. Germline assignment: CDR1 SGHRS and CDR2 YFSETQ. Here the CDR3 reads CASSLTTQTYEQYF. The CDR3 DNA sequence: TGCGCCAGCAGCTTGACGACACAGACCTACGAGCAGTACTTC.

In this sample, this clone turned up a few times. This chain links TRBV19 with TRBJ2-7; 8 nucleotides line up with TRBD1. CDR1 and CDR2 (germline): LNHDA, SQIVND (reference sequence). V shed 2 bases and J 2 bases; nucleotides not matched to a gene: 5. The length of the CDR3 is 15 residues. This chain's CDR3 is CASSISGQGPYEQYF. CDR3 DNA: TGTGCCAGTAGTATAAGCGGACAGGGACCCTACGAGCAGTACTTC.

J is TRBJ2-3 and V is TRBV27, with a possible D match to TRBD2 (5 bases). V was trimmed by 3 bases and J by 5 bases, leaving 15 bases between them. This CDR3 comprises 15 residues. Germline V gene sequence: CDR1 MNHEY, CDR2 SMNVEV (reference sequence). The CDR3 coding sequence is TGTGCCAGCAGTTTTGGCGGGCGTCTACGAGATACGCAGTATTTT. Amino acid sequence: CASSFGGRLRDTQYF.

This sequence joins TRBV15 and TRBJ1-3; the D is unclear. Germline V gene sequence: CDR1 LNHNV, CDR2 YYDKDF (reference sequence). The CDR3 extends over 18 amino acids. The V end lost 2 bases, the J end lost 0 bases, and 17 bases lay between the germline ends. DNA of the CDR3: TGTGCCACCAGCAGATACCCCTTAGACGGAGACTCTGGAAACACCATATATTTT. Residues: CATSRYPLDGDSGNTIYF.

The count of this clone is one. The CDR3: CASSQDRFIAGAYLDTQYF. As DNA, the CDR3 is TGCGCCAGCAGCCAAGATAGGTTTATTGCAGGGGCATACCTAGATACGCAGTATTTT. J is TRBJ2-3 and V is TRBV4-3, with D perhaps TRBD1 (6 bases). Germline CDR1 is LGHNA and CDR2 is YSLEER. Trimming cost V 0 bases and J 5 bases, with 24 bases left between them. The CDR3 length is 19 residues.

In DNA form, the CDR3 reads TGTGCCAGCAGTAGGCCCGGGACTAGGCTGGGCAATGAGCAGTTCTTC. Translating gives CASSRPGTRLGNEQFF. The J gene is TRBJ2-1, the V gene TRBV27; 8 bases line up with TRBD2. The CDR3 runs 16 residues. In germline, CDR1 is MNHEY, CDR2 SMNVEV (reference sequence). V lost 5 bases, J lost 6 bases, and 12 bases stayed unmatched.

The V gene is TRBV5-1, the J gene TRBJ2-6, with TRBD1 identical over 7 bases. CDR3 size: 19 residues. Germline V gene lookup returns CDR1 SGHRS and CDR2 YFSETQ. V lost 4 bases, J lost 0 bases, and 13 bases stayed unmatched. CDR3 bases: TGCGCCAGCAGCCACGGGACAGATCTCTATCGCTCTGGGGCCAACGTCCTGACTTTC. Translation gives CASSHGTDLYRSGANVLTF.

The chain carries TRBV18 and TRBJ2-7, with a tentative D call TRBD1 (6 bases). V lost 3 bases and J lost 3, with 9 bases in between. Germline V gene data show CDR1 as KGHSH and CDR2 as LQKENI. CDR3 length: 13 amino acids. CDR3 bases: TGTGCCAGCTCACCCGACAGGAGCTACGAGCAGTACTTC. Encoded protein: CASSPDRSYEQYF.

This clone has only one observation. The CDR3 sequence: CSVEDQTGHGYTF. The CDR3 nucleotides are TGCAGCGTTGAAGATCAGACAGGCCATGGCTACACCTTC. The chain uses TRBV29-1 and TRBJ1-2; tentative D call: TRBD1 (6 bases). The CDR3 extends over 13 amino acids. Trimming took off 0 bases at V and 6 bases at J, with 11 bases between the two ends. Germline V lookup: CDR1 SQVTM, CDR2 ANQGSEA.

This chain connects TRBV18 to TRBJ2-3, with TRBD2 matching 9 bases. The germline V gene encodes CDR1 KGHSH and CDR2 LQKENI. V gave up 0 bases and J gave up 5 bases; unmatched junction bases: 3. The length of the CDR3 is 15 residues. The CDR3 loop reads CASSPPLAGQDTQYF. The CDR3 DNA sequence: TGTGCCAGCTCACCACCGCTAGCGGGACAAGATACGCAGTATTTT.

The chain recombines TRBV30 with TRBJ1-3, with 7 bases identical to TRBD1. J lost 1 base, V lost 3 bases, and 9 bases had no gene match. Germline CDR1 reads GTSNPN; CDR2 reads SVGIG (reference sequence). The CDR3 loop spans 16 amino acids. The CDR3 here is CAWSETGAFSGNTIYF. The CDR3 DNA follows: TGTGCCTGGAGCGAAACAGGGGCCTTTTCTGGAAACACCATATATTTT.

V and J are TRBV19 and TRBJ1-5; 7 nucleotides line up with TRBD1. Germline CDR1 reads LNHDA; CDR2 reads SQIVND (reference sequence). This CDR3 spans 17 amino acids. V was pared by 0 bases and J by 1 base, with 6 bases of the junction left unmatched. The DNA of the CDR3 is TGTGCCAGTAGTATAGATCTTCTCAGGGGGAGCAATCAGCCCCAGCATTTT. As protein: CASSIDLLRGSNQPQHF.

V and J are TRBV29-1 and TRBJ2-3; D call uncertain. Germline CDR1 is SQVTM and CDR2 is ANQGSEA. V was cut by 3 bases and J by 0 bases, with 10 bases left in between. The CDR3 spans 14 residues. The CDR3 loop is CSVDGSASTDTQYF. The CDR3 DNA is TGCAGCGTTGATGGCAGCGCTAGCACAGATACGCAGTATTTT.

The rearrangement uses TRBV7-2 and TRBJ2-7; D is perhaps TRBD2 (7 bases). Germline loops: CDR1 SGHTA, CDR2 FQGNSA. CDR3 length: 15 amino acids. V was cut by 1 base and J by 2 bases, with 12 bases left in between. The CDR3 region is CASSLGGGGPYEQYF. The CDR3, as DNA: TGTGCCAGCAGCTTAGGGGGAGGGGGACCCTACGAGCAGTACTTC.

The V gene is TRBV29-1, the J gene TRBJ2-5; D possibly corresponds to TRBD1 (5 bases). V gave up 3 bases and J gave up 4 bases, with 9 bases separating them. CDR3 length: 12 amino acids. Germline V gene sequence: CDR1 SQVTM, CDR2 ANQGSEA. CDR3 nucleotides: TGCAGCGTTGATAAGGGGCTAGAGACCCAGTACTTC. Translation gives CSVDKGLETQYF. The full variable domain, completed using reference TRBV29-1 and TRBJ2-5, is SAVISQKPSRDICQRGTSLTIQCQVDSQVTMMFWYRQQPGQSLTLIATANQGSEATYESGFVIDKFPISRPNLTFSTLTVSNMSPEDSSIYLCSVDKGLETQYFGPGTRLLVL.

This rearrangement joins TRBV2 to TRBJ2-7; 9 bases align to TRBD2. The germline V gene has CDR1 SNHLY and CDR2 FYNNEI. CDR3 length: 13 amino acids. The ends lost 5 bases at V and 3 bases at J; junction bases unmatched: 2. In nucleotides, the CDR3 is TGTGCCAGCAGTCTAGCGGGGAACTACGAGCAGTACTTC. This sequence encodes CASSLAGNYEQYF.

This clone was counted a single time. The chain uses TRBV7-2 and TRBJ2-1; 10 bases agree with TRBD2. This CDR3 has 16 residues. J gave up 7 bases and V 2 bases, and 8 bases lay outside the gene matches. Germline values: CDR1 SGHTA, CDR2 FQGNSA. For the CDR3, the DNA is TGTGCCAGCAGCTTATGGGAGCGGGAGGGTGGGAATGAGCAGTTCTTC. This translates into CASSLWEREGGNEQFF.